Shown below are 28 T cell receptor beta chains from a single sample sequenced in a study of CD8+ T cells in alopecia areata. Markers including CD4, CD8alpha, NKG2D and NKG2ACE guided sorting of pooled cutaneous lymph node cells. Following extraction, RNA underwent reverse transcription to cDNA, which served as the sequencing template. Profiling relied on immunoSEQ multiplex PCR, and the TCRdb table lists in-frame clones only, not all of them. This repertoire holds over 250,000 clones, and none appear only once. The specimen was CD4+ T cells sorted from a lymph node. The origin of the receptors is a C3H/HeJ mouse with alopecia areata. The mice in this strain carry MHC haplotype H2-k.

This clone was seen a handful of times. Genes here carry mouse names. The read ends 4 residues shy of where the CDR3 ends; the end is completed using the germline J gene. The chain has TRBV1 and TRBJ2-5; no clear D gene. V was cut by 2 bases and J by 2 bases, with 8 bases left in between. In germline, CDR1 is NSQYPW, CDR2 LRSPGD (reference sequence). There are 14 residues in the CDR3. The CDR3 sequence: CTCSAQESQDTQYF. The part of the CDR3 DNA that was read is TGCACCTGCAGTGCACAGGAGAGCCAAGAC.

Worth noting for this clone: Gene names and germline match the mouse. The observed sequence ends 4 residues before the CDR3 terminus, with the missing tail filled in from the germline J gene. The rearrangement joins TRBV29 to TRBJ2-7; D is unresolved. The CDR3 sequence is 12 residues long. Germline-derived CDR1 and CDR2 are MSHET and SYDVDS. The germline V and J ends were trimmed by 2 bases and 3 bases, with 5 bases remaining between them. CDR3: CASSLRSYEQYF. Incomplete CDR3 DNA: TGTGCTAGCAGTTTACGCAGCTAT.

This clone has only a few counts. Genes and germline are mouse. The sequenced fragment ends 4 residues before the CDR3 boundary, so the rest is inferred from the germline J gene. The V gene is TRBV1, the J gene TRBJ2-1; TRBD2 is a possible D gene (5 bases). Germline loops: CDR1 NSQYPW, CDR2 LRSPGD (reference sequence). V lost 2 bases and J lost 5, with 7 bases in between. The length of the CDR3 is 13 residues. Here the CDR3 reads CTCSARWDAEQFF. Partial CDR3 DNA: TGCACCTGCAGTGCACGCTGGGATGCT.

On this clone: Mouse gene names and germline throughout. Read coverage stops 4 residues before the CDR3 terminus; the germline J gene supplies the remainder. The same CDR3 is also encoded by other DNA sequences in this sample. V usage is TRBV5 and J usage is TRBJ2-5; D perhaps matches TRBD2 (5 bases). Looked up from germline, CDR1 is LGHNA and CDR2 is YNLKQL (reference sequence). The V and J ends lost 0 bases and 2 bases respectively, with 9 bases between them. The CDR3 extends over 15 amino acids. CDR3 DNA, as far as it was read: TGTGCCAGCAGCCAAGATCGTCTGGGCCAAGAC. Translation: CASSQDRLGQD. The whole CDR3 reads CASSQDRLGQDTQYF.

This clone has more than one count but fewer than ten. Genes and germline come from the mouse. The read gets to within 4 residues of the CDR3 end, and the germline J gene fills in the rest. The chain combines TRBV1 with TRBJ2-3, with 7 bases fitting TRBD2. V lost 4 bases to trimming and J lost 0 bases; unmatched junction nucleotides: 4. Looked up from germline, CDR1 is NSQYPW and CDR2 is LRSPGD (reference sequence). CDR3 size: 15 residues. The chain's CDR3 is CTCSGIWGSAETLYF. The part of the CDR3 DNA that was read is TGCACCTGCAGTGGAATCTGGGGGAGTGCAGAA. The variable domain in full, completed from reference TRBV1 and TRBJ2-3, reads VTLLEQNPRWRLVPRGQAVNLRCILKNSQYPWMSWYQQDLQKQLQWLFTLRSPGDKEVKSLPGADYLATRVTDTELRLQVANMSQGRTLYCTCSGIWGSAETLYFGSGTRLTVL.

Comment on this clone: Here the gene names and germline are mouse. The CDR3 end lies 4 residues beyond the end of the read and is filled in from the germline J gene. Other DNA sequences in the sample encode the same CDR3. V usage is TRBV19 and J usage is TRBJ2-7; 9 nucleotides match TRBD1. Germline V CDR1 and CDR2: FNHDT, SITEND (reference sequence). CDR3 length: 14 residues. CDR3 sequence reads: CASSIPGQGYEQYF. The DNA read from the CDR3 is TGTGCCAGCAGTATTCCGGGACAGGGATAT.

Concerning this clone: Gene and germline names: mouse. The missing CDR3 end, 4 residues past where the read stops, is filled in from the germline J gene. Other DNA sequences within the sample encode an identical CDR3. This chain connects TRBV12-1 to TRBJ2-3; 10 nucleotides match TRBD2. CDR1 and CDR2 from the germline V gene are SGHSN and HYEKVE. The CDR3 has 15 residues. V dropped 2 bases and J dropped 1; count of bases not matched to a gene: 2. Incomplete CDR3 DNA: TGTGCCAGCTCTCCCACTGGGGGGGGTGCAGAA. Translated: CASSPTGGGAE. The full-length CDR3 reads as CASSPTGGGAETLYF.

A few counts support this clone. Gene names are mouse gene names. The read falls 4 residues short of the CDR3 end, and the missing part is taken from the germline J gene. The same CDR3 is also encoded by other DNA sequences in this sample. The chain recombines TRBV1 with TRBJ1-1; D may be TRBD1 (5 bases). Germline V lookup: CDR1 NSQYPW, CDR2 LRSPGD (reference sequence). V was shortened by 3 bases and J by 1 base, with 9 bases between the two germline ends. The CDR3 sequence is 14 residues long. Incomplete CDR3 DNA: TGCACCTGCAGTGCCCGGCAGGGGAACACA. As protein: CTCSARQGNT. The full CDR3 protein reads CTCSARQGNTEVFF. The variable domain in full, with the rest retrieved from reference TRBV1 and TRBJ1-1, is VTLLEQNPRWRLVPRGQAVNLRCILKNSQYPWMSWYQQDLQKQLQWLFTLRSPGDKEVKSLPGADYLATRVTDTELRLQVANMSQGRTLYCTCSARQGNTEVFFGKGTRLTVV.

This clone was recorded a few times. These gene names are mouse names. From the germline J gene comes the end of the CDR3, since the read stops 4 residues before it. This chain links TRBV1 with TRBJ1-1; tentative D call: TRBD1 (6 bases). This CDR3 spans 15 amino acids. Germline V gene sequence: CDR1 NSQYPW, CDR2 LRSPGD (reference sequence). V dropped 0 bases and J dropped 1 base, with 9 bases sitting between them. The DNA read from the CDR3 is TGCACCTGCAGTGCAGATGCAGGGGTAAACACA. Encoded protein: CTCSADAGVNT. The full CDR3 sequence reads CTCSADAGVNTEVFF.

At least ten counts were recorded for this clone. Gene labels here are mouse ones. The CDR3 extends 4 residues past the end of the read, so its final part is completed from the germline J gene. This CDR3 is also generated by other DNA sequences in the sample. The chain employs TRBV31 and TRBJ1-2; TRBD1 aligns across 7 bases. Germline CDR1 reads GKSSPN; CDR2 reads SITVG. The CDR3 has 13 residues. J gave up 2 bases and V 1 base, and 1 base lay outside the gene matches. CDR3 residues: CAWSQQGNSDYTF. The covered CDR3 bases are TGTGCCTGGAGTCAACAGGGGAACTCC.

This clone appeared a few times. A much larger clone differs by one base, so this may be a read error. Mouse germline and gene names are used. The DNA ends 4 residues before the CDR3 does, and the rest of the CDR3 is filled in from the germline J gene. The same CDR3 also results from other DNA sequences found in this sample. J is TRBJ2-2 and V is TRBV13-1, with 7 nucleotides matching TRBD2. The CDR3 is 14 amino acids. Germline lookup yields CDR1 NSHNY and CDR2 SYGAGN. V trimming: 5 bases; J trimming: 0 bases; junction bases outside the gene matches: 1. Partial CDR3 DNA: TGTGCCAGCAGACTGGGGACAAACACCGGG. Translating it yields CASRLGTNTG. The whole CDR3 sequence reads CASRLGTNTGQLYF.

There are a few counts of this clone. These gene names are mouse names. Read data end 4 residues before the CDR3 end; the end is taken from the germline J gene. The chain employs TRBV31 and TRBJ1-2, with D tentatively TRBD1 (6 bases). The V gene's germline CDR1 is GKSSPN and CDR2 SITVG. Trimming shortened V by 1 base and J by 2 bases, and 11 bases separated the two germline ends. The CDR3 runs to 14 residues. CDR3 in amino acids: CAWSQRGGNSDYTF. The sequenced part of the CDR3 DNA is TGTGCCTGGAGTCAGAGGGGGGGGAACTCC.

To note about this clone: Genes here carry mouse names. With the read ending 4 residues before the CDR3 end, the germline J gene is used to fill in that end. The same CDR3 arises from other DNA sequences in this sample as well. The chain uses TRBV5 and TRBJ1-1; 9 bases fit TRBD1. Germline-derived CDR1 and CDR2 are LGHNA and YNLKQL (reference sequence). J lost 1 base, V lost 3 bases, and 0 bases had no gene match. The CDR3 runs 14 residues. The CDR3 here is CASSQGQGNTEVFF. The CDR3 bases that were read are TGTGCCAGCAGCCAGGGACAGGGAAACACA.

Concerning this clone: The gene symbols are mouse symbols. With the read ending 4 residues before the CDR3 end, the germline J gene is used to fill in that end. The V and J genes are TRBV13-1 and TRBJ1-1; 7 bases match TRBD1. V was clipped by 3 bases and J by 0 bases; unmatched bases: 5. The length of the CDR3 is 15 residues. Germline V gives CDR1 NSHNY, CDR2 SYGAGN. The CDR3 loop reads CASSVSGQTNTEVFF. CDR3 bases read: TGTGCCAGCAGTGTCTCGGGACAGACAAACACA.

This clone has ten or more counts. Genes here carry mouse names. This sample also contains other DNA sequences that code for the same CDR3. The chain's CDR3 is CAWSLDTQYF. CDR3 DNA, as far as it was read: TGTGCCTGGAGTCTAGAC. The rearrangement joins TRBV31 to TRBJ2-5, with D unclear. The missing CDR3 end, 4 residues past where the read stops, is filled in from the germline J gene. Germline assignment: CDR1 GKSSPN and CDR2 SITVG. This CDR3 is built from 10 residues.

This clone has just a few counts. The germline and genes are mouse ones. The observed sequence ends 4 residues before the CDR3 terminus, with the missing tail filled in from the germline J gene. This rearrangement joins TRBV1 to TRBJ2-1; 8 bases align to TRBD1. CDR1 and CDR2 (germline): NSQYPW, LRSPGD (reference sequence). The CDR3 has 13 amino acids. CDR3: CTCSARDRSEQFF. The DNA read from the CDR3 is TGCACCTGCAGTGCTCGGGACAGGTCT.

This clone was counted only a few times. The listed genes are named as in mouse. The CDR3 spells CASSDAAVSYNSPLYF. The covered CDR3 bases are TGTGCCAGCAGTGATGCCGCAGTTTCCTATAATTCGCCC. The chain joins TRBV13-3 to TRBJ1-6; D is ambiguous. The read halts 3 residues ahead of the CDR3 end, with the missing end drawn from the germline J gene. TRBJ1-6 is an open reading frame whose function is uncertain. The CDR3 length is 16 residues. V shed 0 bases and J shed 0 bases, with 7 bases lying between them. Germline V gene data show CDR1 as NNHDY and CDR2 as SYVADS.

Worth noting for this clone: Mouse gene names and germline throughout. The read is 4 residues too short to cover the CDR3 end, so that end is filled in from the germline J gene. This sample includes further DNA sequences coding for the same CDR3. V and J are TRBV13-1 and TRBJ2-7, with TRBD2 identical over 11 bases. This CDR3 comprises 15 residues. Germline lookup yields CDR1 NSHNY and CDR2 SYGAGN. Losses at the gene ends were 3 bases for V and 0 bases for J; bases not matched to a gene: 2. The sequenced part of the CDR3 DNA is TGTGCCAGCAGTGGGACTGGGGGGTCCTCCTAT. Translating it yields CASSGTGGSSY. The full CDR3 sequence reads CASSGTGGSSYEQYF.

As for this clone: Gene names refer to mouse genes. The CDR3 protein is CASSSTRTYEQYF. CDR3 DNA, as far as it was read: TGTGCCAGCAGTTCGACACGGACCTAT. The V gene is TRBV19, the J gene TRBJ2-7, with D uncertain. The read gets to within 4 residues of the CDR3 end, and the germline J gene fills in the rest. CDR1 is FNHDT, CDR2 SITEND, per germline (reference sequence). V lost 4 bases and J 2 bases, leaving 10 bases between the germline ends. The length of the CDR3 is 13 residues.

This clone was observed at least ten times. The genes are named according to mouse. Read sequence stops 4 residues before the CDR3 end, and the germline J gene provides the missing end. Within the sample, other DNA sequences also encode this same CDR3. The V gene is TRBV13-1, the J gene TRBJ2-1; unclear D gene. V lost 3 bases to trimming and J lost 1 base, with 5 bases between them. The V gene's germline CDR1 is NSHNY and CDR2 SYGAGN. The CDR3 extends over 13 amino acids. CDR3 DNA, as far as it was read: TGTGCCAGCAGTGGACAAAACTATGCT. Residues: CASSGQNYA. The full CDR3 protein reads CASSGQNYAEQFF.

This clone was seen only a few times. The gene symbols are mouse symbols. The sequence runs out 4 residues before the end of the CDR3; the remainder is reconstructed from the germline J gene. The same CDR3 also results from other DNA sequences found in this sample. The chain is built from TRBV19 and TRBJ1-1, with 7 bases that match TRBD1. V shed 5 bases and J 1 base; nucleotides not matched to a gene: 2. The length of the CDR3 is 13 residues. From germline, CDR1 is FNHDT and CDR2 SITEND (reference sequence). The DNA read from the CDR3 is TGTGCCAGCAGCCGACAGGGGAACACA. Translated: CASSRQGNT. In full, the CDR3 is CASSRQGNTEVFF.

Turning to this clone: Gene names are mouse gene names. Read coverage stops 4 residues before the CDR3 terminus; the germline J gene supplies the remainder. V and J are TRBV13-1 and TRBJ2-7, with D possibly TRBD2 on 5 matching bases. V lost 3 bases and J lost 0, with 10 bases in between. The CDR3 consists of 14 residues. Germline V lookup: CDR1 NSHNY, CDR2 SYGAGN. The CDR3 region is CASSADSSSYEQYF. The part of the CDR3 DNA that was read is TGTGCCAGCAGTGCGGACTCCAGCTCCTAT.

On this clone itself: Gene names are the mouse ones. The read stops 3 residues short of the end of the CDR3; the missing end is completed from the germline J gene. The gene calls are TRBV13-2 and TRBJ1-6; no clear D gene. TRBJ1-6 is labeled an ORF, and its function is uncertain. The ends were cut back, 0 bases at V and 2 bases at J, with 6 bases in the middle. The CDR3 is 15 residues long. Germline V gene data show CDR1 as NNHNN and CDR2 as SYGAGS (reference sequence). CDR3 bases read: TGTGCCAGCGGTGATGTTGGGGCCTATAATTCGCCC. This encodes CASGDVGAYNSP. The whole CDR3 protein reads CASGDVGAYNSPLYF.

There are many counts of this clone. Germline and genes: mouse. The sequence runs out 4 residues before the end of the CDR3; the remainder is reconstructed from the germline J gene. At the DNA level, this CDR3 is encoded by other sequences in the same sample as well. The V gene is TRBV13-3, the J gene TRBJ1-2; the D gene is possibly TRBD1 (6 bases). The ends were cut back, 5 bases at V and 1 base at J, with 6 bases in the middle. This CDR3 is built from 12 residues. Germline V gives CDR1 NNHDY, CDR2 SYVADS. CDR3 bases read: TGTGCCAGCAGGGACAGAAACTCC. This gives the protein CASRDRNS. The CDR3 in full is CASRDRNSDYTF.

As concerns this clone: Gene and germline names: mouse. Read coverage stops 4 residues before the CDR3 terminus; the germline J gene supplies the remainder. In the same sample, other DNA sequences code for this CDR3. The chain couples TRBV1 to TRBJ2-1; 11 nucleotides line up with TRBD2. J lost 1 base, V lost 3 bases, and 2 bases had no gene match. The CDR3 runs 16 residues. Germline V gene sequence: CDR1 NSQYPW, CDR2 LRSPGD (reference sequence). The CDR3 is CTCSAGTGGNYAEQFF. The sequenced part of the CDR3 DNA is TGCACCTGCAGTGCCGGGACTGGGGGAAACTATGCT.

About this clone: Gene labels here are mouse ones. The CDR3 end lies 4 residues beyond the end of the read and is filled in from the germline J gene. V gene TRBV1 combines with J gene TRBJ2-3; D not certain. Per germline, CDR1 NSQYPW and CDR2 LRSPGD (reference sequence). This CDR3 comprises 11 residues. The ends were cut back, 5 bases at V and 4 bases at J, with 4 bases in the middle. The DNA read from the CDR3 is TGCACCTGCAGTTCCACAGAA. Protein sequence: CTCSSTE. In full, the CDR3 reads CTCSSTETLYF.

This clone appeared a few times. The gene names here belong to mouse. The DNA ends 4 residues before the CDR3 does, and the rest of the CDR3 is filled in from the germline J gene. This chain connects TRBV19 to TRBJ1-1, with D perhaps matching TRBD1 (6 bases). The CDR3 contains 15 residues. Germline V gives CDR1 FNHDT, CDR2 SITEND (reference sequence). V was trimmed by 2 bases and J by 0 bases, leaving 11 bases between them. Incomplete CDR3 DNA: TGTGCCAGCAGTATGCCGGACAGTGCAAACACA. Protein: CASSMPDSANT. From start to end, the CDR3 is CASSMPDSANTEVFF.

Details on this clone: Mouse gene names apply. The sequence runs out 3 residues before the end of the CDR3; the remainder is reconstructed from the germline J gene. Other DNA sequences in this specimen translate into the identical CDR3. The V gene is TRBV1, the J gene TRBJ1-6; D is ambiguous. TRBJ1-6 is an ORF, and what it does is uncertain. Deletions cut 0 bases from V and 4 bases from J, with 4 bases between. CDR1 and CDR2 (germline): NSQYPW, LRSPGD (reference sequence). The CDR3 sequence is 14 residues long. The covered CDR3 bases are TGCACCTGCAGTGCAGAGGGGTATAATTCGCCC. Translated: CTCSAEGYNSP. The CDR3 reads in full as CTCSAEGYNSPLYF.